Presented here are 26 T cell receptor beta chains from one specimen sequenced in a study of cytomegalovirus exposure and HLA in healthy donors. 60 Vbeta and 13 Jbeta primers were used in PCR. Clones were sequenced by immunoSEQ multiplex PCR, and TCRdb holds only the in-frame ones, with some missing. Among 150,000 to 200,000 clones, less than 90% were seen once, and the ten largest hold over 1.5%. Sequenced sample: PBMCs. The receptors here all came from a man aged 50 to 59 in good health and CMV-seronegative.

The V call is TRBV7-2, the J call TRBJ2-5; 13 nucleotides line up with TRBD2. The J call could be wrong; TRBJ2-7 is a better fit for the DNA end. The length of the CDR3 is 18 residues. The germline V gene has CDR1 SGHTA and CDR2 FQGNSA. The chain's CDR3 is CASSLTSGGGSPSYEQYF. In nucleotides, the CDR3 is TGTGCCAGCAGCTTAACTAGCGGGGGGGGATCCCCCTCCTACGAGCAGTACTTC.

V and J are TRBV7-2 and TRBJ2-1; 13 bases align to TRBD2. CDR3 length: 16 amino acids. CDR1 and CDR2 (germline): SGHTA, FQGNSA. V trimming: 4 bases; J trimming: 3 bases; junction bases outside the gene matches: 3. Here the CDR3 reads CASSSGLAGVYNEQFF. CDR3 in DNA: TGTGCCAGCAGCTCCGGACTAGCGGGAGTCTACAATGAGCAGTTCTTC.

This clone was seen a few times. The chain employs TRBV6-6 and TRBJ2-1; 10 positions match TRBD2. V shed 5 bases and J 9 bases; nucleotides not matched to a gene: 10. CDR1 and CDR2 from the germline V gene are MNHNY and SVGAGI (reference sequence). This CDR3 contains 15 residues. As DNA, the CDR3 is TGTGCCAGCAGTCGCCAGCGGGAGGGCCTAAGTGAGCAGTTCTTC. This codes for CASSRQREGLSEQFF.

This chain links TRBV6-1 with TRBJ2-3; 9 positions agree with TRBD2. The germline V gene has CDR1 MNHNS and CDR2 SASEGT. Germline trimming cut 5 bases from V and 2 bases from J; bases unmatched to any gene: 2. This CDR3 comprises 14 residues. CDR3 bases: TGTGCCAGCAGTCTAGCGGGGACCACAGATACGCAGTATTTT. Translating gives CASSLAGTTDTQYF.

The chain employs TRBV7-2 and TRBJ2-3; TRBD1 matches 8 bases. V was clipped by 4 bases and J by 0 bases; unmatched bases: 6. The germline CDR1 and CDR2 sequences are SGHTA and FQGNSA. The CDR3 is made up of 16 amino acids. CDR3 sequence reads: CASSSPTGESTDTQYF. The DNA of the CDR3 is TGTGCCAGCAGCTCCCCGACAGGGGAGAGCACAGATACGCAGTATTTT.

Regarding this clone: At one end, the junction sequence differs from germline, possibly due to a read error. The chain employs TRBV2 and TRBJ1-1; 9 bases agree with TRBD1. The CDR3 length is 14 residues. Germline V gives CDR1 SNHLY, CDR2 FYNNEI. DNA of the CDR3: TGTGCCACCACGGACGGACAGGGGAACGCTGAAGCTTTCTTT. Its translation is CATTDGQGNAEAFF.

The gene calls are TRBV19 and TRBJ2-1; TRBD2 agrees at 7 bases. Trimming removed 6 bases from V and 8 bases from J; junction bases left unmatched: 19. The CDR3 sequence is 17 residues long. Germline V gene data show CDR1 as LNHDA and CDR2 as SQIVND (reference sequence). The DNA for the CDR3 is TGTGCCAGTAGATCTCGCGGGGCGGGGGTCGGAGTTTATGAGCAGTTCTTC. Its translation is CASRSRGAGVGVYEQFF.

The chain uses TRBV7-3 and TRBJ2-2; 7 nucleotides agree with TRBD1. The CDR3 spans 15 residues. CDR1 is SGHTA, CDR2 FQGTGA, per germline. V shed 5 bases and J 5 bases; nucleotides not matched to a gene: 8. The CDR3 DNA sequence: TGTGCCAGCAGCACTGGGACAGCCCTAACCGGGGAGCTGTTTTTT. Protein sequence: CASSTGTALTGELFF.

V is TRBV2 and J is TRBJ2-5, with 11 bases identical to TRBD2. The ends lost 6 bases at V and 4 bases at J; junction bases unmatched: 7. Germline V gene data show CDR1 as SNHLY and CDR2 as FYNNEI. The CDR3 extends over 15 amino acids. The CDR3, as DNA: TGTGCCAGCAGGGGGGGCACTAGCGGGGGAGAGACCCAGTACTTC. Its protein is CASRGGTSGGETQYF.

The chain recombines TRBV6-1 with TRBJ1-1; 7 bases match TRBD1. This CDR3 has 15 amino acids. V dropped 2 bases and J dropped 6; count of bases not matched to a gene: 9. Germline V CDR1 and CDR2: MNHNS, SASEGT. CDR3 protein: CASSESGYRGAEAFF. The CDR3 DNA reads TGTGCCAGCAGTGAATCTGGTTACAGGGGAGCTGAAGCTTTCTTT.

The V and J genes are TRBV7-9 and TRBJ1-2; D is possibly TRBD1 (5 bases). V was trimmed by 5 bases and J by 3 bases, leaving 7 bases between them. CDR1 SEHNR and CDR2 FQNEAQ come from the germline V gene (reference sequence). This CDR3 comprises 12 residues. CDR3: CASSLTDYGYTF. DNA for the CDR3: TGTGCCAGCAGCCTGACAGACTATGGCTACACCTTC.

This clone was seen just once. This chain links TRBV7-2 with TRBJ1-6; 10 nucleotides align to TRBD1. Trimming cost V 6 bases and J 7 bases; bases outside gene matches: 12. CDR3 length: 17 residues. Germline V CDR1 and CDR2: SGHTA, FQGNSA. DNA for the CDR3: TGTGCCAGCAGTACCCCCAGCGGGACAGGGGTCAATTCACCCCTCCACTTT. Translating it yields CASSTPSGTGVNSPLHF. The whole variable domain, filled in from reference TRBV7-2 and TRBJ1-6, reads GAGVSQSPSNKVTEKGKDVELRCDPISGHTALYWYRQSLGQGLEFLIYFQGNSAPDKSGLPSDRFSAERTGGSVSTLTIQRTQQEDSAVYLCASSTPSGTGVNSPLHFGNGTRLTVT.

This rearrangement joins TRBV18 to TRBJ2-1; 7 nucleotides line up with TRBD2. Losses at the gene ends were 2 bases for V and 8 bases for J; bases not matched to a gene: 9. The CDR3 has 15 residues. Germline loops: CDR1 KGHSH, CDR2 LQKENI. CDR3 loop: CASSPWSGKGDEQFF. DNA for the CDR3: TGTGCCAGCTCACCATGGAGCGGGAAGGGCGATGAGCAGTTCTTC.

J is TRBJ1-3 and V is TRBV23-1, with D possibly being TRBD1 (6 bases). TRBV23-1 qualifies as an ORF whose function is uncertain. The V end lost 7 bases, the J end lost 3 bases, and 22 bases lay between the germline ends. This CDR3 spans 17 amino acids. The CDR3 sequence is CASTTRGQTYFGNTIYF. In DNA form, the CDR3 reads TGCGCCAGCACCACCCGCGGACAGACGTACTTTGGAAACACCATATATTTT.

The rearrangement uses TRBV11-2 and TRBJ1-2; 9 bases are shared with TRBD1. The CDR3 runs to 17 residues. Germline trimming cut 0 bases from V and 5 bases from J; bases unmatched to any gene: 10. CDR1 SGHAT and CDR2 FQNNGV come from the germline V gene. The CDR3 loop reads CASSLEPAGTGRYGYTF. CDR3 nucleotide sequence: TGTGCCAGCAGCTTAGAACCCGCCGGGACAGGGCGATATGGCTACACCTTC.

The CDR3 DNA follows: TGTGCCACCAGCAGAGGTCAGGATTCGGCCAAAAACATTCAGTACTTC. As protein: CATSRGQDSAKNIQYF. The chain uses TRBV15 and TRBJ2-4; D is uncertain. Germline assignment: CDR1 LNHNV and CDR2 YYDKDF (reference sequence). The length of the CDR3 is 16 residues. V lost 1 base and J lost 1, with 11 bases in between.

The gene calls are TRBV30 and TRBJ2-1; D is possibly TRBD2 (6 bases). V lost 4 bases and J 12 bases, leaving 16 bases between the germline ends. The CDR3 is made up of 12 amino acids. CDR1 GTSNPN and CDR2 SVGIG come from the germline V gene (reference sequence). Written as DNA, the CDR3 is TGTGCCTGGACCACCACGGGGGTAGGGCAGTTCTTC. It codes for CAWTTTGVGQFF.

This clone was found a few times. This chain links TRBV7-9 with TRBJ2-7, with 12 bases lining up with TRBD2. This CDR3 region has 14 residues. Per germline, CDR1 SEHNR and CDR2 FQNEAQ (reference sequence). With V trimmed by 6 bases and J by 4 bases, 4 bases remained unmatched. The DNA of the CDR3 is TGTGCCAGCAGTTCGACTAGCGGGAGTTACGAGCAGTACTTC. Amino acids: CASSSTSGSYEQYF.

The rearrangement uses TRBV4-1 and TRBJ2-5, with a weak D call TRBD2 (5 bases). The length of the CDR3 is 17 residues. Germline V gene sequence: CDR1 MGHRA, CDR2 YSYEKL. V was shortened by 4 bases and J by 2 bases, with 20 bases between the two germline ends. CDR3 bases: TGCGCCAGCAGCCCCACGCCACTAGTTTCCCCACAAGAGACCCAGTACTTC. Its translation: CASSPTPLVSPQETQYF.

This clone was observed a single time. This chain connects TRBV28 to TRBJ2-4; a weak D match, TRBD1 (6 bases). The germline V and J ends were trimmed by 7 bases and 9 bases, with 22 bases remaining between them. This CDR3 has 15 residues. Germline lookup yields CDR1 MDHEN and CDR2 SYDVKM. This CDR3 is CASIPPGTTAGIQYF. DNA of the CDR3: TGTGCCAGCATCCCCCCCGGGACAACGGCTGGCATTCAGTACTTC.

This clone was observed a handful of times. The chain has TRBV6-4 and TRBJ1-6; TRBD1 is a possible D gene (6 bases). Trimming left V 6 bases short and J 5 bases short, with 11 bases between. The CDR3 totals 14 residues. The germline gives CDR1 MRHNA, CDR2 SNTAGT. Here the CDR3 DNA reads TGTGCCAGCAGCTTAGACAGGAATAATTCACCCCTCCACTTT. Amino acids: CASSLDRNNSPLHF.

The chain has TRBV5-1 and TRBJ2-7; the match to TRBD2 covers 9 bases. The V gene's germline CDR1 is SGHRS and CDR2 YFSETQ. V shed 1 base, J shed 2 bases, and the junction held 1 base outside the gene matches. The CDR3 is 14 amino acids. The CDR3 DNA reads TGCGCCAGCAGCTTGCCTAGCGGGGCCTACGAGCAGTACTTC. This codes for CASSLPSGAYEQYF.

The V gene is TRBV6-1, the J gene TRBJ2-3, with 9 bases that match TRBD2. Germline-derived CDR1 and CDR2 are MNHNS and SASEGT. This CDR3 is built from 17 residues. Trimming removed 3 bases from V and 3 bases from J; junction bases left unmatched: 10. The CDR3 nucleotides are TGTGCCAGCAGTGACTTGTCCGCAGGACTAGCGACAGATACGCAGTATTTT. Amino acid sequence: CASSDLSAGLATDTQYF.

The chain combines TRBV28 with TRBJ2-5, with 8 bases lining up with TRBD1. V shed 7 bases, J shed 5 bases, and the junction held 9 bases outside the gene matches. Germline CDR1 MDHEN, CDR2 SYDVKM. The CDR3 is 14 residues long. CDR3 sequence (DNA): TGTGCCAGCATTGACAGGGGTCCATTGGAGACCCAGTACTTC. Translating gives CASIDRGPLETQYF.

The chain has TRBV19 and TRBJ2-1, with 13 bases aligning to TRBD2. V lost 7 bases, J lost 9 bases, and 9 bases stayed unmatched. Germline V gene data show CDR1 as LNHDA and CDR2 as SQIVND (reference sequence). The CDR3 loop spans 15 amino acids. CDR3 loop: CASTQLAGGPVEQFF. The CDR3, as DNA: TGTGCCAGTACCCAACTAGCGGGAGGGCCGGTTGAGCAGTTCTTC.

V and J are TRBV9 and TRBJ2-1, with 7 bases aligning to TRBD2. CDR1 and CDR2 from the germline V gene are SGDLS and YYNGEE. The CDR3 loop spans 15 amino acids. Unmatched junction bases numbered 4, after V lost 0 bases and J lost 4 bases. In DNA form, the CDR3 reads TGTGCCAGCAGCGTAGGACCTAGCGGATACAATGAGCAGTTCTTC. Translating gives CASSVGPSGYNEQFF.